This TCR beta chain appears in the sequencing data of a study of CD8 T cells in ankylosing spondylitis (dated by TCRdb to about 2017). Turning to the overall study: To find TCR variants linked to disease, the study profiled T cell receptor beta repertoires in ankylosing spondylitis patients and healthy donors. The whole study cohort included over a hundred healthy donors and 25 ankylosing spondylitis patients. Peripheral blood was sampled, and synovial fluid was also collected from ankylosing spondylitis patients.

Data came from an Illumina HiSeq 2500. TCR beta libraries were prepared by quantitative 5'-RACE with molecular barcodes. The study's processing was this. Disease-linked TCR variants were identified with a new computational method built on a probabilistic model of VDJ rearrangement. In-frame beta chains were kept once TCRdb had trimmed the public reads at Q25 with fastp and called clones with MiXCR. CDR3 protein sequences are deduplicated, and each keeps its most common genes and DNA. TCRdb's processing, not the authors', yielded these V and J calls. Here the sample has 240,000 or so distinct CDR3 sequences; 8.6% occur a single time. 6.5% to 7% of the sample is taken by the ten largest. Overall results and qualifications from the work: Some of the motif variants had been reported before in the synovial fluid and blood of reactive arthritis patients, a finding that suggests common disease-initiation mechanisms. The disease-linked clones were reported to be significantly enriched in matched synovial fluid samples from ankylosing spondylitis patients. In peripheral blood, the disease-linked clones were found at relatively low frequencies and had a CD8+ phenotype. Blood from ankylosing spondylitis patients appeared to be characterized by a TCR beta motif made up of under 10 highly homologous amino acid variants.

Many counts were recorded for this clonotype. Its cognate antigen has yet to be identified. Within one base of it there is no much larger clone, and no base qualities were kept. This TCR derives from a male donor with ankylosing spondylitis or in good health (not recorded which). The sequenced sample consisted of blood, either unsorted or a sorted T cell fraction (not recorded which).

The sequenced DNA: TGTGCCAGCAGCACCGCGACTAGCGTGAACACAGATACGCAGTATTTT. Its product reads: CASSTATSVNTDTQYF. Recombination connected TRBV7-6 to TRBJ2-3; 8 central bases correspond to TRBD2. Spanning cysteine to phenylalanine, the CDR3 consists of 16 amino acids. The kept DNA is CDR3 alone, 48 bases in frame from the first base. Trimmed from V: 5 bases; trimmed from J: 2 bases; junction bases lacking a gene match: 9. The germline V gene yields SGHVS for CDR1 and FNYEAQ for CDR2.